The sequence of this T cell receptor (beta chain) was determined in a study of blood T cell repertoires in COVID-19. Across the whole study: Sites across the United States, Italy and Spain contributed samples from acute and convalescent COVID-19. From T cells, B-cell-depleted T cells, or PBMCs came the material, which was cDNA or gDNA.

Per the original methods: Amplification with reference gene primers provided the estimates of nucleated cell counts. Sequencing was performed with immunoSEQ multiplex PCR; in TCRdb, only in-frame clones are kept and a portion is missing. V, J and clone size are taken as reported in that table, and D and trimming were inferred from the DNA itself. The table shows nearly 200,000 clones, with about 90% occurring only once. Germline V gene sequence: CDR1 LNHDA, CDR2 SQIVND (reference sequence). This CDR3 region has 14 residues. Trimming took off 0 bases at V and 6 bases at J, with 9 bases between the two ends.

Sequenced input: peripheral blood. The chain has TRBV19 and TRBJ1-5; TRBD1 might be the D (6 bases). The TCR sequence derives from a woman in her 70s with acute or convalescent COVID-19. CDR3 sequence: CASSIDDRTQPQHF. CDR3 coding DNA: TGTGCCAGTAGTATAGATGACAGGACTCAGCCCCAGCATTTT.